This T cell receptor beta chain was documented in a study of tumor-infiltrating lymphocytes in primary liver carcinoma. The overall study: The yield of productive TCRbeta reads per sample was roughly 3.65 to 7.5 million and was similar across tissue types.

In germline, CDR1 is WSHSY, CDR2 SAAADI. The junction had 12 bases not matched to a gene; V was cut back by 6 bases and J by 9 bases. The length of the CDR3 is 16 residues. Unsorted bulk tissue (about 20-32 mg) underwent RNA and DNA co-extraction. Each participant had primary liver carcinoma, and surgical resection was the treatment. A primer matching the constant region was used to make TCR beta cDNA from approximately 500 ng of total RNA. ARM-PCR, slightly modified, supplied the TCR beta libraries through three nested multiplex PCR rounds. Running 9 to 11 cycles apiece, the first two PCR rounds relied on TRBV1-TRBV30 forward primers together with a C-beta reverse primer. TCRdb re-derived calls from the multiplex PCR reads in MiXCR, one entry per CDR3 protein. Among about 100,000 distinct CDR3 sequences listed, about 70% were seen once. This clonotype was seen only a few times. Just one base apart from a much larger clone, this may be a read error.

The source of this sequence is a woman in her fifties or sixties with primary liver carcinoma and hepatitis B virus infection. Sequencing was performed on liver tumor tissue from sampling region 5. Subset denoted: tumor region T5, tumor centre. The chain has TRBV10-2 and TRBJ1-6; 9 positions match TRBD1. The CDR3 DNA is TGCGCCAGCAGCCGTGGACAGGGGACAGATGGTTCACCCCTCCACTTT. Protein product: CASSRGQGTDGSPLHF.